This T cell receptor (beta chain) was recorded in a study of blood T cells in healthy people across ages. General observations from the study: Unsorted PBMCs ruled out conclusive naive versus antigen-experienced comparison. Estimates based on one million T cells were treated as lower bounds.

This clonotype was detected only a few times. The antigen is not known. All donors came from Russia, were Caucasian and healthy, and spanned ages 6 to 90. Primed by a sample-barcoded 5' primer and a J-beta primer mix, a second PCR proceeded for roughly 7 to 12 cycles. TCRdb reprocessed the 5' RACE reads via MiXCR and lists one record per CDR3 protein. In the table there are 1.5 million or so distinct CDR3 sequences, 42% of which are singletons. This receptor was obtained from a woman aged 18 to 35 in good health. The sequencing sample was made of blood.

CDR3 sequence: CASSEDSGASNEQFF. The CDR3 DNA follows: TGTGCCAGCAGTGAAGACAGTGGGGCCTCCAATGAGCAGTTCTTC. The chain couples TRBV6-1 to TRBJ2-1; D may be TRBD1 (5 bases). V lost 1 base, J lost 6 bases, and 13 bases lay in between. Looked up from germline, CDR1 is MNHNS and CDR2 is SASEGT. CDR3 length equals 15 residues.